Presented here are 21 T cell receptor beta chains from one specimen sequenced in a study of blood T cell repertoires in COVID-19. Data came from immunoSEQ multiplex PCR; TCRdb stores just in-frame clones and leaves some out. The table lists approximately 300,000 clones, roughly 85% of them singletons. The sequenced sample consisted of PBMCs or T cells enriched from blood (not recorded which). These receptors all come from a woman younger than 45 who had been exposed to COVID-19.

V is TRBV24-1 and J is TRBJ1-2, with a possible D match to TRBD1 (5 bases). CDR1 and CDR2 from the germline V gene are KGHDR and SFDVKD. CDR3 length: 13 residues. Trimming removed 7 bases at V and 1 base at J, with 9 bases between. The CDR3 is CATRGRDNYGYTF. The CDR3 DNA sequence: TGTGCCACCAGGGGGCGGGATAACTATGGCTACACCTTC.

The CDR3 DNA reads TGTGCCAGCAGCGTTGGGGGGGTAGAGACCCAGTACTTC. Protein: CASSVGGVETQYF. The chain links TRBV9 to TRBJ2-5, with 7 bases fitting TRBD2. The CDR3 runs to 13 residues. V gave up 2 bases and J gave up 4 bases; unmatched junction bases: 2. Germline CDR1 is SGDLS and CDR2 is YYNGEE.

The chain combines TRBV19 with TRBJ1-2; D gene unclear. The V gene lost 10 bases and the J gene lost 4 bases, with 16 bases spanning the gap. The CDR3 length is 13 residues. CDR1 LNHDA and CDR2 SQIVND come from the germline V gene (reference sequence). In nucleotides, the CDR3 is TGTGCCACCACACCTCGGGATAGCTATGGCTACACCTTC. This translates into CATTPRDSYGYTF.

The CDR3 bases are TGTGCCAGCAGCTCCGTCCTCAGCTCCTACAATGAGCAGTTCTTC. Its translation is CASSSVLSSYNEQFF. The rearrangement joins TRBV7-3 to TRBJ2-1, with no clear D. V shed 4 bases and J shed 0 bases, with 10 bases lying between them. This CDR3 has 15 residues. Germline lookup yields CDR1 SGHTA and CDR2 FQGTGA.

The chain carries TRBV21-1 and TRBJ1-5. TRBV21-1 is a documented pseudogene. This CDR3 comprises 19 residues. CDR3 DNA sequence: TGTGCCAGCAGCAAAGTTGGCCCGAGGGTGTGGGGAGGTAGGCAGCCCCAGCATTTT. Protein sequence: CASSKVGPRVWGGRQPQHF.

The V gene is TRBV7-2, the J gene TRBJ2-2; 9 bases align to TRBD1. CDR1 is SGHTA and CDR2 is FQGNSA in the germline V gene. After removal of 5 bases from V and 6 bases from J, the junction contained 4 bases not matched to a gene. This CDR3 has 14 residues. This chain's CDR3 is CASSNRQGAGELFF. The CDR3 region has the DNA TGTGCCAGCAGCAACAGACAGGGGGCCGGGGAGCTGTTTTTT.

The genes are TRBV7-2 and TRBJ2-5, with D perhaps matching TRBD1 (5 bases). Germline V gives CDR1 SGHTA, CDR2 FQGNSA. The CDR3 is 14 residues long. The V gene lost 3 bases and the J gene lost 5 bases, with 13 bases spanning the gap. The CDR3: CASSFWGSPETQYF. DNA of the CDR3: TGTGCCAGCAGCTTCTGGGGCAGTCCGGAGACCCAGTACTTC.

This clone appeared a single time. The rearrangement links TRBV5-5 to TRBJ2-7; TRBD1 aligns across 7 bases. The V segment lost 5 bases and the J segment 0 bases; nucleotides outside the gene matches: 11. Germline V gene lookup returns CDR1 SGHKS and CDR2 YYEKEE (reference sequence). This CDR3 comprises 16 residues. The CDR3 coding sequence is TGTGCCAGCAGTGATACCGGGACAGAGAACTCCTACGAGCAGTACTTC. It specifies CASSDTGTENSYEQYF.

V is TRBV7-9 and J is TRBJ1-4; 7 bases fit TRBD1. CDR1 SEHNR and CDR2 FQNEAQ come from the germline V gene (reference sequence). The V gene end was trimmed by 4 bases and the J gene end by 6 bases; junction bases not matched to a gene: 14. CDR3 length: 17 residues. In nucleotides, the CDR3 is TGTGCCAGCAGCTCACGAACAGGGGAGTGGTGGGATGAAAAACTGTTTTTT. It encodes CASSSRTGEWWDEKLFF.

The rearrangement joins TRBV2 to TRBJ1-5, with D unresolved. The germline V gene has CDR1 SNHLY and CDR2 FYNNEI. The CDR3 consists of 14 residues. The ends were cut back, 3 bases at V and 3 bases at J, with 9 bases in the middle. The CDR3 sequence: CASSDGSHNQPQHF. CDR3 nucleotide sequence: TGTGCCAGCAGTGATGGCAGTCACAATCAGCCCCAGCATTTT. Looking up the rest from reference TRBV2 and TRBJ1-5 gives the full variable domain: EPEVTQTPSHQVTQMGQEVILRCVPISNHLYFYWYRQILGQKVEFLVSFYNNEISEKSEIFDDQFSVERPDGSNFTLKIRSTKLEDSAMYFCASSDGSHNQPQHFGDGTRLSIL.

The chain links TRBV2 to TRBJ2-7; D is uncertain. Between the trimmed V and J ends, which lost 5 bases and 2 bases, there was a span of 4 bases. Germline V gene sequence: CDR1 SNHLY, CDR2 FYNNEI. CDR3 length: 11 residues. The chain's CDR3 is CASSSPYEQYF. CDR3 DNA: TGTGCCAGCAGTTCTCCCTACGAGCAGTACTTC.

The V and J genes are TRBV7-9 and TRBJ2-1; 12 nucleotides align to TRBD2. Germline-derived CDR1 and CDR2 are SEHNR and FQNEAQ (reference sequence). This CDR3 is 15 amino acids long. V lost 6 bases to trimming and J lost 5 bases; unmatched junction nucleotides: 5. The CDR3 loop reads CASRPLAGGHNEQFF. The CDR3 DNA sequence: TGTGCCAGCAGACCTCTAGCGGGAGGGCACAATGAGCAGTTCTTC. The entire variable domain, with the rest obtained from reference TRBV7-9 and TRBJ2-1, is as follows: DTGVSQNPRHKITKRGQNVTFRCDPISEHNRLYWYRQTLGQGPEFLTYFQNEAQLEKSRLLSDRFSAERPKGSFSTLEIQRTEQGDSAMYLCASRPLAGGHNEQFFGPGTRLTVL.

The chain employs TRBV28 and TRBJ2-7; TRBD1 matches 7 bases. Trimming cost V 6 bases and J 3 bases; bases outside gene matches: 8. The CDR3 runs to 14 residues. Germline CDR1 MDHEN, CDR2 SYDVKM. The CDR3 nucleotides are TGTGCCAGCAGCCTCGACAGGGTGTACTACGAGCAGTACTTC. Translating it yields CASSLDRVYYEQYF.

The chain carries TRBV30 and TRBJ1-2; 10 nucleotides line up with TRBD1. Germline CDR1 GTSNPN, CDR2 SVGIG (reference sequence). CDR3 size: 14 residues. V dropped 3 bases and J dropped 9; count of bases not matched to a gene: 10. The CDR3 coding sequence is TGTGCCTGGAGGGATCCGGGACAGGGGATAAGCTACACCTTC. This gives the protein CAWRDPGQGISYTF.

The J gene is TRBJ2-2, the V gene TRBV6-5; D uncertain. Deletions cut 6 bases from V and 7 bases from J, with 9 bases between. This CDR3 has 12 amino acids. CDR1 MNHEY and CDR2 SVGAGI come from the germline V gene. The CDR3 sequence is CASSHRFGELFF. CDR3 bases: TGTGCCAGCAGCCACCGGTTCGGGGAGCTGTTTTTT.

V usage is TRBV25-1 and J usage is TRBJ1-2; 9 positions agree with TRBD1. From germline, CDR1 is MGHDK and CDR2 SYGVNS. Trimming at V came to 5 bases and at J to 2 bases, leaving 6 bases not matched to a gene. The CDR3 sequence is 15 residues long. CDR3 sequence reads: CASSWGDRGNYGYTF. DNA for the CDR3: TGTGCCAGCAGTTGGGGTGACAGGGGGAACTATGGCTACACCTTC.

This sequence joins TRBV5-1 and TRBJ2-1; TRBD2 agrees at 9 bases. Germline V CDR1 and CDR2: SGHRS, YFSETQ. Losses at the gene ends were 4 bases for V and 7 bases for J; bases not matched to a gene: 9. The CDR3 runs 15 residues. The DNA for the CDR3 is TGCGCCAGCAGCCAGCTAGCGGGACGATCTAATGAGCAGTTCTTC. It encodes CASSQLAGRSNEQFF.

The V and J genes are TRBV30 and TRBJ2-3; the match to TRBD2 covers 10 bases. The length of the CDR3 is 15 residues. Germline V lookup: CDR1 GTSNPN, CDR2 SVGIG (reference sequence). V dropped 4 bases and J dropped 0; count of bases not matched to a gene: 4. The CDR3 loop is CAWTSGSGSTDTQYF. Written as DNA, the CDR3 is TGTGCCTGGACTAGCGGGAGCGGGAGCACAGATACGCAGTATTTT.

V gene TRBV5-4 combines with J gene TRBJ2-6; TRBD2 matches 7 bases. V was pared by 5 bases and J by 1 base, with 6 bases of the junction left unmatched. There are 16 residues in the CDR3. From germline, CDR1 is SGHNT and CDR2 YYREEE (reference sequence). DNA of the CDR3: TGTGCCAGCAGTCTTGGGGGGGTTTCTGGGGCCAACGTCCTGACTTTC. It encodes CASSLGGVSGANVLTF.

This chain links TRBV6-6 with TRBJ2-7; D is possibly TRBD2 (5 bases). V was clipped by 5 bases and J by 3 bases, with 8 bases between them. This CDR3 has 12 amino acids. Germline-derived CDR1 and CDR2 are MNHNY and SVGAGI (reference sequence). CDR3 sequence reads: CASSPGLYEQYF. CDR3 nucleotides: TGTGCCAGCAGTCCTGGACTCTACGAGCAGTACTTC.

The J gene is TRBJ1-5, the V gene TRBV7-3; 8 bases line up with TRBD1. The ends lost 5 bases at V and 6 bases at J; junction bases unmatched: 3. CDR3 length equals 13 residues. In germline, CDR1 is SGHTA, CDR2 FQGTGA. CDR3 amino acids: CASSPGQGQPQHF. Here the CDR3 DNA reads TGTGCCAGCAGCCCCGGACAGGGTCAGCCCCAGCATTTT.